The present T cell receptor beta chain was sequenced within a study of shared clonotypes between healthy human individuals. The study, taken as a whole, reports: It was observed that roughly 5.4% of naive CD4 clonotypes were shared across several donors.

Germline V gene sequence: CDR1 MNHNY, CDR2 SVGAGI (reference sequence). This CDR3 has 16 amino acids. V shed 6 bases and J shed 4 bases, with 21 bases lying between them. Each subset's genomic DNA was split evenly across several immunoSEQ plates. TCRdb keeps only in-frame clones here, not all; method: immunoSEQ multiplex PCR. Here the sample spans approximately 2.5 million clones, under 95% being singletons. This clone came up once. Its antigen is as yet unknown. Sequenced: naive CD4+ T cells from PBMCs. Subset noted: CD45RA+ positively selected. The chain carries TRBV6-6 and TRBJ1-2, with TRBD1 as a possible D gene (5 bases). The sequence was collected from a man aged 18 to 35 in good health. Some clones in this sample may be carry-over from other donors' samples. CDR3 loop: CASRPGTRAPGYGYTF. The CDR3 DNA follows: TGTGCCAGCAGACCTGGGACCCGGGCACCCGGCTATGGCTACACCTTC.